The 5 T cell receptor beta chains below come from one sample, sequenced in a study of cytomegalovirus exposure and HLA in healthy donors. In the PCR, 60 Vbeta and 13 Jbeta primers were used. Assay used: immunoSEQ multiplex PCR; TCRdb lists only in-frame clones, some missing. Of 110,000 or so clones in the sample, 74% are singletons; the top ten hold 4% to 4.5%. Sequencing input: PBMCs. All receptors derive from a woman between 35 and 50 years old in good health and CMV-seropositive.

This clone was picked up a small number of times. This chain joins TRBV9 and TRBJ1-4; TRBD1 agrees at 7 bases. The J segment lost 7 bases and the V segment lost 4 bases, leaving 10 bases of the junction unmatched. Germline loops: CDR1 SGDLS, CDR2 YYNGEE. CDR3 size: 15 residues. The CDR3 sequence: CASSFKTGWGEKLFF. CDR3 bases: TGTGCCAGCAGCTTCAAGACAGGGTGGGGTGAAAAACTGTTTTTT. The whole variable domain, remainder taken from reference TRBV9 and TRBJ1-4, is DSGVTQTPKHLITATGQRVTLRCSPRSGDLSVYWYQQSLDQGLQFLIQYYNGEERAKGNILERFSAQQFPDLHSELNLSSLELGDSALYFCASSFKTGWGEKLFFGSGTQLSVL.

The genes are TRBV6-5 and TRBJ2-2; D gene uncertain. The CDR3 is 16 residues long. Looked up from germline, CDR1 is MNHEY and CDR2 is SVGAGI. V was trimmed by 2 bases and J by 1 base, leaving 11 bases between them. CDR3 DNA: TGTGCCAGCAGTTACGCTGTGTCAGGGAACACCGGGGAGCTGTTTTTT. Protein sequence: CASSYAVSGNTGELFF.

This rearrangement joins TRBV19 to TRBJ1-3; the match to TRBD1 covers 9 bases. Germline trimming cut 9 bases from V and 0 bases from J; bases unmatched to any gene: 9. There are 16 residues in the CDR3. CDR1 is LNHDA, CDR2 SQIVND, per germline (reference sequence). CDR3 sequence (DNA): TGTGCCAGCACACTCCGGGACAGGGTCTCTGGAAACACCATATATTTT. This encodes CASTLRDRVSGNTIYF.

The CDR3 coding sequence is TGTGCCAGCAGCTCGCAGGGGGACACCGGGGAGCTGTTTTTT. It encodes CASSSQGDTGELFF. V usage is TRBV7-9 and J usage is TRBJ2-2; 7 nucleotides line up with TRBD1. Per germline, CDR1 SEHNR and CDR2 FQNEAQ (reference sequence). V lost 4 bases to trimming and J lost 3 bases; unmatched junction nucleotides: 2. The CDR3 is 14 residues long.

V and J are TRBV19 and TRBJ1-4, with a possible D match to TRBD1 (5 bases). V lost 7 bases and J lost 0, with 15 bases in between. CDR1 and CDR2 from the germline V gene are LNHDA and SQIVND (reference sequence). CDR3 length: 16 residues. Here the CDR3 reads CASKRGPYATNEKLFF. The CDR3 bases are TGTGCCAGTAAAAGGGGTCCTTATGCAACTAATGAAAAACTGTTTTTT.